The 21 T cell receptor beta chains below all came from one sample that was sequenced in a study of T cells after yellow fever vaccination. TCRdb re-analysed the 5' RACE reads in MiXCR, keeping a single row per CDR3 protein. The sample lists some 500,000 distinct CDR3 sequences, roughly 14% seen once, with more than 13% in the top ten. The input for sequencing was PBMCs, taken on the day of the yellow fever booster vaccination. These receptors originate from a young man who received the YFV17D yellow fever vaccine.

The gene calls are TRBV28 and TRBJ2-3; TRBD2 might be the D (6 bases). The CDR3 has 15 residues. The V gene's germline CDR1 is MDHEN and CDR2 SYDVKM. The V end lost 6 bases, the J end lost 2 bases, and 15 bases lay between the germline ends. The CDR3 here is CASRSPGLLTDTQYF. CDR3 nucleotide sequence: TGTGCCAGCAGGTCCCCGGGACTGCTCACAGATACGCAGTATTTT.

This clonotype has only a few counts. The chain employs TRBV6-1 and TRBJ1-4; D remains ambiguous. This CDR3 is 17 amino acids long. The germline V gene encodes CDR1 MNHNS and CDR2 SASEGT. V lost 2 bases and J 1 base, leaving 14 bases between the germline ends. In nucleotides, the CDR3 is TGTGCCAGCAGTGAACGAGACGCTGCCGGAACTAATGAAAAACTGTTTTTT. Translated, it gives CASSERDAAGTNEKLFF.

This clonotype was counted at least ten times. The chain has TRBV20-1 and TRBJ1-1; 7 bases align to TRBD1. The CDR3 consists of 15 residues. Trimming cost V 0 bases and J 9 bases; bases outside gene matches: 13. Germline loops: CDR1 DFQATT, CDR2 SNEGSKA (reference sequence). The CDR3 DNA follows: TGCAGTGCTAGAGAGGCCTCGTCGACAGGGTGGAAAGCTTTCTTT. It encodes CSAREASSTGWKAFF.

This clonotype was detected ten times or more. The rearrangement joins TRBV20-1 to TRBJ2-3; 12 nucleotides agree with TRBD2. The V segment lost 5 bases and the J segment 1 base; nucleotides outside the gene matches: 7. There are 16 residues in the CDR3. The germline V gene encodes CDR1 DFQATT and CDR2 SNEGSKA (reference sequence). As DNA, the CDR3 is TGCAGTGCTCCCGCGGCTAGCGGGAGGGGCACAGATACGCAGTATTTT. Translating gives CSAPAASGRGTDTQYF.

The chain has TRBV29-1 and TRBJ1-4, with 7 bases aligning to TRBD1. The V segment lost 1 base and the J segment 7 bases; nucleotides outside the gene matches: 3. Germline values: CDR1 SQVTM, CDR2 ANQGSEA. This CDR3 has 13 residues. The DNA for the CDR3 is TGCAGCGTTGAAGGGACAGGTGGTGAAAAACTGTTTTTT. It yields the protein CSVEGTGGEKLFF.

The chain links TRBV2 to TRBJ2-7, with D hard to call. Germline CDR1 and CDR2: SNHLY and FYNNEI. Trimming cost V 7 bases and J 3 bases, with 16 bases left between them. The CDR3 has 14 amino acids. The DNA of the CDR3 is TGTGCCAGCACTGAGTCCCAAGGCGGCTACGAGCAGTACTTC. Amino acids: CASTESQGGYEQYF. Using reference TRBV2 and TRBJ2-7 for the parts outside the CDR3, the full variable domain is EPEVTQTPSHQVTQMGQEVILRCVPISNHLYFYWYRQILGQKVEFLVSFYNNEISEKSEIFDDQFSVERPDGSNFTLKIRSTKLEDSAMYFCASTESQGGYEQYFGPGTRLTVT.

This chain joins TRBV14 and TRBJ2-1; D remains ambiguous. Trimming took off 6 bases at V and 2 bases at J, with 8 bases between the two ends. This CDR3 spans 13 amino acids. Germline assignment: CDR1 SGHDN and CDR2 FVKESK. Here the CDR3 DNA reads TGTGCCAGCAGGGGGTCCCCCTACAATGAGCAGTTCTTC. Translation gives CASRGSPYNEQFF.

This clonotype was counted between two and nine times. Mismatch with germline at one junction end may stem from a read error. The chain carries TRBV7-7 and TRBJ2-2; D gene unclear. Germline V gene lookup returns CDR1 SSHAT and CDR2 FNYEAQ (reference sequence). The CDR3 contains 14 residues. The CDR3: CASSLAKHTGELFF. CDR3 sequence (DNA): TGTGCTAGCAGCTTAGCTAAACACACCGGGGAGCTGTTTTTT. Complete variable domain (other parts from reference TRBV7-7 and TRBJ2-2): GAGVSQSPRYKVTKRGQDVTLRCDPISSHATLYWYQQALGQGPEFLTYFNYEAQPDKSGLPSDRFSAERPEGSISTLTIQRTEQRDSAMYRCASSLAKHTGELFFGEGSRLTVL.

V usage is TRBV9 and J usage is TRBJ1-3; unclear D gene. The V gene's germline CDR1 is SGDLS and CDR2 YYNGEE. The CDR3 loop spans 14 amino acids. The germline V and J ends were trimmed by 0 bases and 8 bases, with 12 bases remaining between them. Here the CDR3 reads CASSVGATTDTIYF. DNA for the CDR3: TGTGCCAGCAGCGTAGGTGCTACGACGGACACCATATATTTT.

This clonotype has a handful of counts. CDR3 coding DNA: TGTGCCACCAGTGCCCCGACTAGCGGGAGAGATCCGACCGGGGAGCTGTTTTTT. Translating it yields CATSAPTSGRDPTGELFF. V usage is TRBV24-1 and J usage is TRBJ2-2, with TRBD2 matching 12 bases. This CDR3 has 18 residues. The germline V gene has CDR1 KGHDR and CDR2 SFDVKD. Unmatched junction bases numbered 11, after V lost 5 bases and J lost 5 bases.

The chain has TRBV12-3 or TRBV12-4 and TRBJ2-1, with a tentative D call TRBD2 (5 bases). V was clipped by 8 bases and J by 7 bases, with 12 bases between them. The CDR3 is made up of 12 amino acids. CDR3 sequence reads: CASRPDFNEQFF. The CDR3 DNA reads as TGTGCCAGCCGCCCGGACTTTAATGAGCAGTTCTTC.

The V and J genes are TRBV7-2 and TRBJ2-5; D remains ambiguous. The length of the CDR3 is 11 residues. CDR1 is SGHTA and CDR2 is FQGNSA in the germline V gene. Trimming cost V 2 bases and J 9 bases, with 7 bases left between them. CDR3 nucleotides: TGTGCCAGCAGCTTATTCTCTTCCCAGTACTTC. Amino acids: CASSLFSSQYF.

This chain links TRBV6-5 with TRBJ2-7; D possibly corresponds to TRBD2 (6 bases). V gave up 4 bases and J gave up 7 bases, with 20 bases separating them. This CDR3 spans 15 amino acids. Germline-derived CDR1 and CDR2 are MNHEY and SVGAGI. CDR3 nucleotide sequence: TGTGCCAGCAGTTCCCAGGGAGGCGGGGATCAAGAGCAGTACTTC. Translated: CASSSQGGGDQEQYF.

Concerning this clonotype itself: Relative to the germline gene, one junction end is altered; a read error may explain this. This chain uses TRBV20-1 with TRBJ2-1; D perhaps matches TRBD2 (6 bases). The CDR3 has 15 amino acids. Looked up from germline, CDR1 is DFQATT and CDR2 is SNEGSKA (reference sequence). The CDR3 DNA follows: TGCTGTGCTAGAGGAACTAGCCATAGACACAATGAGCAGTTCTTC. It codes for CCARGTSHRHNEQFF.

The rearrangement joins TRBV10-1 to TRBJ2-3; D not certain. Trimming cost V 2 bases and J 2 bases, with 5 bases left between them. Per germline, CDR1 WNHNN and CDR2 SYGVQD (reference sequence). CDR3 size: 13 residues. CDR3 bases: TGCGCCAGCAGTGAGCCAAACACAGATACGCAGTATTTT. The encoded protein is CASSEPNTDTQYF.

The table lists this clonotype with many counts. The rearrangement links TRBV6-5 to TRBJ2-1; D not certain. V was clipped by 2 bases and J by 4 bases, with 12 bases between them. CDR1 is MNHEY and CDR2 is SVGAGI in the germline V gene. This CDR3 has 15 amino acids. CDR3 in amino acids: CASSYGQPQYNEQFF. Here the CDR3 DNA reads TGTGCCAGCAGTTACGGGCAGCCCCAGTACAATGAGCAGTTCTTC.

This clonotype appeared many times. The chain combines TRBV28 with TRBJ2-7, with 9 bases fitting TRBD1. Trimming at V came to 6 bases and at J to 7 bases, leaving 10 bases not matched to a gene. The CDR3 covers 14 residues. Germline CDR1 reads MDHEN; CDR2 reads SYDVKM. The CDR3 here is CASRSLGQGGEQYF. CDR3 bases: TGTGCCAGCAGGTCTCTGGGACAGGGCGGGGAGCAGTACTTC.

CDR3 sequence reads: CASSQAPVNGYTF. The DNA for the CDR3 is TGTGCCAGCAGCCAAGCTCCAGTGAATGGCTACACCTTC. The chain recombines TRBV3-1 with TRBJ1-2, with unresolved D. The germline V gene has CDR1 LGHDT and CDR2 YNNKEL (reference sequence). Trimming left V 1 base short and J 6 bases short, with 9 bases between. This CDR3 region has 13 residues. The full variable domain, completed using reference TRBV3-1 and TRBJ1-2, is DTAVSQTPKYLVTQMGNDKSIKCEQNLGHDTMYWYKQDSKKFLKIMFSYNNKELIINETVPNRFSPKSPDKAHLNLHINSLELGDSAVYFCASSQAPVNGYTFGSGTRLTVV.

The V and J genes are TRBV19 and TRBJ2-1; D is uncertain. Germline V gene data show CDR1 as LNHDA and CDR2 as SQIVND (reference sequence). The ends were cut back, 4 bases at V and 3 bases at J, with 10 bases in the middle. This CDR3 region has 14 residues. CDR3 in amino acids: CASSTVANYNEQFF. CDR3 DNA: TGTGCCAGTAGTACGGTGGCTAACTACAATGAGCAGTTCTTC.

The chain combines TRBV5-5 with TRBJ1-2, with D perhaps matching TRBD1 (6 bases). The germline V gene has CDR1 SGHKS and CDR2 YYEKEE (reference sequence). This CDR3 is 13 amino acids long. V shed 0 bases and J shed 7 bases, with 10 bases lying between them. The CDR3 coding sequence is TGTGCCAGCAGCTTGGCCGGGGGCACTGGCTACACCTTC. Its translation: CASSLAGGTGYTF.

As to this clonotype: One end of the junction does not line up with germline, which may come from a read error. The J gene is TRBJ2-7, the V gene TRBV15; TRBD1 or TRBD2 may be the D gene (6 bases each). The germline V gene has CDR1 LNHNV and CDR2 YYDKDF (reference sequence). The CDR3 loop spans 9 amino acids. CDR3 in amino acids: CATSKRGGF. The CDR3 DNA sequence: TGTGCCACCAGCAAAAGAGGGGGGTTC.